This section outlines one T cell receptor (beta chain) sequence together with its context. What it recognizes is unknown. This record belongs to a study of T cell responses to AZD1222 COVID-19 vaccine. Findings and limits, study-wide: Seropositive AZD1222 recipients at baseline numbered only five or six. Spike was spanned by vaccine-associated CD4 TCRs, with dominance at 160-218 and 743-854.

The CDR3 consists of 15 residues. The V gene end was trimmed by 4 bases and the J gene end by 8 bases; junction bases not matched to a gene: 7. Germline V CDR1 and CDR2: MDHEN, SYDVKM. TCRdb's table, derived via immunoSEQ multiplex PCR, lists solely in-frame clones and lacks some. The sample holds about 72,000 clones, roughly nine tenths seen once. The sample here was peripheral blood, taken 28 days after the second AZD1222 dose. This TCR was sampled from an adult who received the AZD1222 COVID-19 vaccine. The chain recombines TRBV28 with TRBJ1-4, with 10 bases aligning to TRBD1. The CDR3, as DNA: TGTGCCAGCAGTTCTGGACAGGGGGGAGGAGAAAAACTGTTTTTT. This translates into CASSSGQGGGEKLFF.